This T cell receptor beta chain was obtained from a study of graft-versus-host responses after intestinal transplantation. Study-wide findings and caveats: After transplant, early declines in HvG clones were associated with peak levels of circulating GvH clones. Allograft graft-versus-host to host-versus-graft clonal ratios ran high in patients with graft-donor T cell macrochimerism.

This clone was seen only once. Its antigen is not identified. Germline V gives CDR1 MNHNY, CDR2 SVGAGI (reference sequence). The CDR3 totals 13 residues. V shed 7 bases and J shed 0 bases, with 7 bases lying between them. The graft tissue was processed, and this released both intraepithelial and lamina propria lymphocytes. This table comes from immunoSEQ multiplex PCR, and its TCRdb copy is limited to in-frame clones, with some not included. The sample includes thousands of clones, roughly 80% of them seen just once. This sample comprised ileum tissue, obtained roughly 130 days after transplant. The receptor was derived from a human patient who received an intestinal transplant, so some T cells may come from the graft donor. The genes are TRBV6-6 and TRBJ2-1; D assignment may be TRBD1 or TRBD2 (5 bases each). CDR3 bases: TGTGCCAGCAAGGGGAGCTCCTACAATGAGCAGTTCTTC. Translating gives CASKGSSYNEQFF.